Shown below are 29 T cell receptor beta chains from a single sample sequenced in a study of blood T cell repertoires in COVID-19. The method was immunoSEQ multiplex PCR; TCRdb's version includes in-frame clones alone and lacks a portion of them. In the table there are about 300,000 clones, approximately 90% of which are singletons. Specimen: peripheral blood. The receptors come from a woman between 25 and 40 years old who had recovered from COVID-19.

The J gene is TRBJ1-4, the V gene TRBV7-2; D perhaps matches TRBD1 (6 bases). Germline V gene lookup returns CDR1 SGHTA and CDR2 FQGNSA. With 3 bases removed from V and 7 bases from J, the gap between germline ends came to 12 bases. The CDR3 runs 14 residues. The CDR3 DNA reads as TGTGCCAGCAGCTTTGGGGGGGGCGGTGAAAAACTGTTTTTT. Translating gives CASSFGGGGEKLFF.

The chain is built from TRBV29-1 and TRBJ1-1; D is undetermined. Germline V gene sequence: CDR1 SQVTM, CDR2 ANQGSEA. The V gene lost 4 bases and the J gene lost 2 bases, with 17 bases spanning the gap. The CDR3 is 15 amino acids. CDR3 bases: TGCAGCGTTGTAGCACCTAATTTCGCAAACACTGAAGCTTTCTTT. Protein product: CSVVAPNFANTEAFF.

V gene TRBV5-1 combines with J gene TRBJ1-6; D is possibly TRBD1 (6 bases). V gave up 4 bases and J gave up 5 bases, with 7 bases separating them. This CDR3 has 13 residues. Germline-derived CDR1 and CDR2 are SGHRS and YFSETQ. The CDR3, as DNA: TGCGCCAGCAGCAGGACAGATAATTCACCCCTCCACTTT. This translates into CASSRTDNSPLHF. The variable domain in full, with the rest retrieved from reference TRBV5-1 and TRBJ1-6, is KAGVTQTPRYLIKTRGQQVTLSCSPISGHRSVSWYQQTPGQGLQFLFEYFSETQRNKGNFPGRFSGRQFSNSRSEMNVSTLELGDSALYLCASSRTDNSPLHFGNGTRLTVT.

The chain combines TRBV28 with TRBJ1-5, with D unclear. This CDR3 is 13 amino acids long. Trimming shortened V by 3 bases and J by 4 bases, and 7 bases separated the two germline ends. Germline lookup yields CDR1 MDHEN and CDR2 SYDVKM. DNA of the CDR3: TGTGCCAGCAGTTTGACGGGAAATCAGCCCCAGCATTTT. Its translation is CASSLTGNQPQHF.

The chain combines TRBV15 with TRBJ2-7; D possibly corresponds to TRBD2 (6 bases). Germline CDR1 and CDR2: LNHNV and YYDKDF (reference sequence). This CDR3 has 13 residues. V lost 3 bases, J lost 6 bases, and 12 bases lay in between. The CDR3 bases are TGTGCCACCAGCAGGGGTGGGGAGGTCGAGCAGTACTTC. This translates into CATSRGGEVEQYF.

The genes are TRBV7-3 and TRBJ2-2; the D gene is possibly TRBD1 (5 bases). CDR1 is SGHTA, CDR2 FQGTGA, per germline. The CDR3 spans 16 residues. Deletions cut 5 bases from V and 7 bases from J, with 20 bases between. The CDR3 DNA reads as TGTGCCAGCAGCACCGACAGCCGCCCCTTACACGGGGAGCTGTTTTTT. Protein: CASSTDSRPLHGELFF.

The chain has TRBV6-5 and TRBJ2-7; 13 bases align to TRBD2. V shed 5 bases, J shed 5 bases, and the junction held 6 bases outside the gene matches. Germline values: CDR1 MNHEY, CDR2 SVGAGI. The CDR3 is 15 residues long. The chain's CDR3 is CASSNRLAGGDEQYF. In DNA form, the CDR3 reads TGTGCCAGCAGTAACCGACTAGCGGGGGGCGACGAGCAGTACTTC.

V usage is TRBV7-2 and J usage is TRBJ2-3, with unresolved D. V gave up 4 bases and J gave up 4 bases, with 12 bases separating them. The CDR3 contains 14 residues. CDR1 is SGHTA, CDR2 FQGNSA, per germline. CDR3 residues: CASSSGPGPDTQYF. As DNA, the CDR3 is TGTGCCAGCAGCTCAGGTCCTGGGCCAGATACGCAGTATTTT.

This clone is a singleton in its sample. This chain connects TRBV7-2 to TRBJ2-3; 7 positions match TRBD2. There are 15 residues in the CDR3. V shed 1 base, J shed 4 bases, and the junction held 5 bases outside the gene matches. Germline V lookup: CDR1 SGHTA, CDR2 FQGNSA. CDR3 nucleotide sequence: TGTGCCAGCAGCTTAGAGCGGGGCGGGGCAGATACGCAGTATTTT. Protein sequence: CASSLERGGADTQYF.

This clone was picked up one time. The gene calls are TRBV2 and TRBJ1-2; TRBD1 might be the D (6 bases). The germline V gene has CDR1 SNHLY and CDR2 FYNNEI. V lost 1 base, J lost 7 bases, and 13 bases lay in between. This CDR3 comprises 14 residues. The CDR3 nucleotides read TGTGCCAGCAGTGAAGAAGAGGGGGTGAGTGGCTACACCTTC. As protein: CASSEEEGVSGYTF.

The chain employs TRBV28 and TRBJ1-4; possibly TRBD1 for D (5 bases). Germline loops: CDR1 MDHEN, CDR2 SYDVKM. Trimming pared 5 bases from V and 10 bases from J, leaving 11 bases between. The CDR3 has 12 amino acids. The CDR3 reads CASSIQDGKLFF. In DNA, the CDR3 is TGTGCCAGCAGTATACAGGACGGAAAACTGTTTTTT. The full variable domain, in which reference TRBV28 and TRBJ1-4 provide the parts outside the CDR3, is DVKVTQSSRYLVKRTGEKVFLECVQDMDHENMFWYRQDPGLGLRLIYFSYDVKMKEKGDIPEGYSVSREKKERFSLILESASTNQTSMYLCASSIQDGKLFFGSGTQLSVL.

This chain uses TRBV28 with TRBJ1-5, with 10 bases identical to TRBD1. J was trimmed by 5 bases and V by 6 bases; bases with no gene match: 4. Germline lookup yields CDR1 MDHEN and CDR2 SYDVKM. CDR3 length equals 14 residues. The DNA for the CDR3 is TGTGCCAGCAGACCGGGACAGGGGTATCAGCCCCAGCATTTT. Protein sequence: CASRPGQGYQPQHF.

This clone was observed a handful of times. V and J are TRBV28 and TRBJ1-1; 7 bases are shared with TRBD1. V was pared by 6 bases and J by 0 bases, with 13 bases of the junction left unmatched. Germline lookup yields CDR1 MDHEN and CDR2 SYDVKM. The CDR3 is 17 residues long. CDR3 region: CASSLNRDSTLNTEAFF. Here the CDR3 DNA reads TGTGCCAGCAGCTTAAATCGGGACAGTACCTTGAACACTGAAGCTTTCTTT.

The V gene is TRBV7-2, the J gene TRBJ2-5; 8 nucleotides match TRBD2. Germline V gene data show CDR1 as SGHTA and CDR2 as FQGNSA. J gave up 5 bases and V 1 base, and 15 bases lay outside the gene matches. The CDR3 is 18 amino acids. The CDR3 nucleotides are TGTGCCAGCAGCTTAGTAACGTGGCGGGGGGCCCTAGGGGAGACCCAGTACTTC. Amino acid sequence: CASSLVTWRGALGETQYF.

The V call is TRBV28, the J call TRBJ2-7, with D possibly matching TRBD2 (5 bases). The ends were cut back, 4 bases at V and 5 bases at J, with 21 bases in the middle. Germline assignment: CDR1 MDHEN and CDR2 SYDVKM. The CDR3 is made up of 16 amino acids. For the CDR3, the DNA is TGTGCCAGCAGTTCCCTGGGCCCAGACGGGAAGGACGAGCAGTACTTC. It translates to CASSSLGPDGKDEQYF.

The chain uses TRBV6-5 and TRBJ1-6; 7 bases fit TRBD1. V dropped 3 bases and J dropped 7; count of bases not matched to a gene: 9. The CDR3 loop spans 16 amino acids. Germline assignment: CDR1 MNHEY and CDR2 SVGAGI. CDR3 loop: CASSYQQGSRNSPLHF. For the CDR3, the DNA is TGTGCCAGCAGTTATCAACAGGGGAGCAGGAATTCACCCCTCCACTTT.

A few counts support this clone. The chain joins TRBV5-5 to TRBJ2-7; D may be TRBD1 (6 bases). Germline assignment: CDR1 SGHKS and CDR2 YYEKEE (reference sequence). The V gene lost 1 base and the J gene lost 0 bases, with 17 bases spanning the gap. The CDR3 runs 17 residues. DNA for the CDR3: TGTGCCAGCAGCTTGTCTTGGCCCACAGGGAGCTCCTACGAGCAGTACTTC. Protein: CASSLSWPTGSSYEQYF.

The rearrangement joins TRBV6-2 or TRBV6-3 to TRBJ1-4; TRBD1 is a possible D gene (6 bases). CDR1 MNHEY and CDR2 SVGEGT come from the germline V gene. The CDR3 extends over 15 amino acids. Trimming removed 6 bases from V and 6 bases from J, with 17 bases in between. In nucleotides, the CDR3 is TGTGCCAGCAGCCAGCGAGGGGGACCGGATGAAAAACTGTTTTTT. Protein product: CASSQRGGPDEKLFF.

This chain uses TRBV2 with TRBJ1-1; no definite D call. Germline V gene lookup returns CDR1 SNHLY and CDR2 FYNNEI. The V end was cut by 5 bases, the J end by 0 bases, with 7 bases between. This CDR3 is 13 amino acids long. The CDR3 coding sequence is TGTGCCAGCAGTCGGGTTATGAACACTGAAGCTTTCTTT. Protein product: CASSRVMNTEAFF.

With regard to this clone: Other nucleotide sequences in the sample specify the same CDR3. The chain combines TRBV2 with TRBJ2-7, with 8 bases matching TRBD1. Germline trimming cut 4 bases from V and 3 bases from J; bases unmatched to any gene: 2. The CDR3 loop spans 13 amino acids. Germline CDR1 reads SNHLY; CDR2 reads FYNNEI. In DNA form, the CDR3 reads TGTGCCAGCAGTGCCGACAGGGGCTACGAGCAGTACTTC. Its translation: CASSADRGYEQYF.

The chain joins TRBV5-4 to TRBJ1-1; D perhaps matches TRBD1 (5 bases). The CDR3 consists of 11 residues. V lost 7 bases, J lost 5 bases, and 9 bases lay in between. Germline-derived CDR1 and CDR2 are SGHNT and YYREEE (reference sequence). The CDR3 DNA reads as TGTGCCAGCCTCCAGGGAACTGAAGCTTTCTTT. Protein product: CASLQGTEAFF. The full variable domain, with the rest looked up from reference TRBV5-4 and TRBJ1-1, is ETGVTQSPTHLIKTRGQQVTLRCSSQSGHNTVSWYQQALGQGPQFIFQYYREEENGRGNFPPRFSGLQFPNYSSELNVNALELDDSALYLCASLQGTEAFFGQGTRLTVV.

The genes are TRBV7-2 and TRBJ2-7; TRBD2 is a possible D gene (6 bases). Trimming took off 5 bases at V and 1 base at J, with 15 bases between the two ends. The CDR3 spans 15 residues. Germline V CDR1 and CDR2: SGHTA, FQGNSA. CDR3 DNA sequence: TGTGCCAGCAGCCCGGGGACTGGCGATTCCTACGAGCAGTACTTC. Protein: CASSPGTGDSYEQYF. Supplemented by reference TRBV7-2 and TRBJ2-7, the full variable domain reads GAGVSQSPSNKVTEKGKDVELRCDPISGHTALYWYRQSLGQGLEFLIYFQGNSAPDKSGLPSDRFSAERTGGSVSTLTIQRTQQEDSAVYLCASSPGTGDSYEQYFGPGTRLTVT.

The chain recombines TRBV5-4 with TRBJ2-1; D is uncertain. Trimming took off 4 bases at V and 3 bases at J, with 5 bases between the two ends. The CDR3 consists of 12 residues. CDR1 and CDR2 from the germline V gene are SGHNT and YYREEE (reference sequence). The CDR3 loop reads CASSLDYNEQFF. The CDR3, as DNA: TGTGCCAGCAGCCTAGACTACAATGAGCAGTTCTTC. The full variable domain, its missing parts supplied by reference TRBV5-4 and TRBJ2-1, is ETGVTQSPTHLIKTRGQQVTLRCSSQSGHNTVSWYQQALGQGPQFIFQYYREEENGRGNFPPRFSGLQFPNYSSELNVNALELDDSALYLCASSLDYNEQFFGPGTRLTVL.

V is TRBV15 and J is TRBJ2-2; TRBD2 matches at 9 bases. Germline-derived CDR1 and CDR2 are LNHNV and YYDKDF (reference sequence). This CDR3 is built from 15 residues. Trimming removed 5 bases from V and 3 bases from J; junction bases left unmatched: 4. CDR3 residues: CATSEASGDTGELFF. CDR3 bases: TGTGCCACCAGCGAGGCTAGCGGGGACACCGGGGAGCTGTTTTTT. The entire variable domain, with the rest obtained from reference TRBV15 and TRBJ2-2, is as follows: DAMVIQNPRYQVTQFGKPVTLSCSQTLNHNVMYWYQQKSSQAPKLLFHYYDKDFNNEADTPDNFQSRRPNTSFCFLDIRSPGLGDTAMYLCATSEASGDTGELFFGEGSRLTVL.

This chain connects TRBV24-1 to TRBJ2-1; the match to TRBD2 covers 10 bases. Unmatched junction bases numbered 6, after V lost 1 base and J lost 7 bases. Germline CDR1 and CDR2: KGHDR and SFDVKD. The CDR3 sequence is 16 residues long. This CDR3 is CATSDFPSGGQNEQFF. The CDR3 DNA reads as TGTGCCACCAGTGATTTTCCTAGCGGGGGACAGAATGAGCAGTTCTTC.

The CDR3, as DNA: TGTGCCAGCTCTACGGCTGACGGGTCCTACGAGCAGTACTTC. Protein: CASSTADGSYEQYF. V is TRBV18 and J is TRBJ2-7; D not certain. Germline lookup yields CDR1 KGHSH and CDR2 LQKENI. V was clipped by 6 bases and J by 1 base, with 13 bases between them. The CDR3 has 14 amino acids.

The chain has TRBV28 and TRBJ2-7; 8 bases line up with TRBD1. CDR1 is MDHEN, CDR2 SYDVKM, per germline. The CDR3 spans 13 residues. V lost 1 base to trimming and J lost 7 bases; unmatched junction nucleotides: 3. CDR3 DNA sequence: TGTGCCAGCAGTTTATCAGGGGGCGAGGAGCAGTACTTC. Protein: CASSLSGGEEQYF.

The V gene is TRBV4-2, the J gene TRBJ1-4; D remains unclear. Per the germline V gene, CDR1 is LGHNA and CDR2 is YNFKEQ. The CDR3 length is 15 residues. V was clipped by 7 bases and J by 3 bases, with 15 bases between them. CDR3 loop: CASTPSGQSNEKLFF. DNA of the CDR3: TGTGCCAGCACCCCAAGTGGCCAATCTAATGAAAAACTGTTTTTT.

The chain has TRBV5-1 and TRBJ1-2, with 9 bases aligning to TRBD1. In germline, CDR1 is SGHRS, CDR2 YFSETQ. Trimming removed 4 bases from V and 2 bases from J; junction bases left unmatched: 3. The CDR3 length is 14 residues. The CDR3 loop is CASSRDRDNYGYTF. The DNA of the CDR3 is TGCGCCAGCAGCAGGGACAGGGACAACTATGGCTACACCTTC.